Listed below are T cell receptor beta chains from one sample, sequenced in a study of CD8 T cells in ankylosing spondylitis. TCRdb redid the calling of the 5' RACE reads with MiXCR, one entry per CDR3 protein. The sample includes 200,000 to 300,000 distinct CDR3 sequences, over 9.5% of them seen just once. Sequenced input: blood, either unsorted or a sorted T cell fraction (not recorded which). These receptors originate from a male donor with ankylosing spondylitis or in good health (not recorded which). The CDR3 runs from the conserved cysteine through the conserved F or W. A D gene is named only where the DNA matches it firmly. For some rows the clone size is stated as once, few or many, or as a class when expanded; others skip it.

few	TRBD1	TRBJ1-2	15	TRBV12-3/TRBV12-4	CASSRGQGANYGYTF	TGTGCCAGCAGTAGAGGACAGGGGGCTAACTATGGCTACACCTTC
NA	NA	TRBJ1-1	15	TRBV10-3	CAISEFGAGDTEAFF	TGTGCCATCAGTGAGTTTGGGGCAGGGGACACTGAAGCTTTCTTT
many	NA	TRBJ1-1	14	TRBV4-1	CASSPRQINTEAFF	TGCGCCAGCAGCCCCCGACAGATTAACACTGAAGCTTTCTTT
many	NA	TRBJ1-1	12	TRBV12-3/TRBV12-4	CASSAEYTEAFF	TGTGCCAGCAGCGCAGAATACACTGAAGCTTTCTTT
NA	NA	TRBJ1-1	14	TRBV3-1	CASSQTAGDTEAFF	TGTGCCAGCAGCCAAACAGCGGGGGACACTGAAGCTTTCTTT
many	TRBD1	TRBJ2-7	14	TRBV30	CAWSPGTGVYEQYF	TGTGCCTGGAGTCCCGGGACAGGGGTCTACGAGCAGTACTTC
many	NA	TRBJ1-4	14	TRBV12-3/TRBV12-4	CASSLRGGGEKLFF	TGTGCCAGCAGTTTAAGAGGGGGTGGTGAAAAACTGTTTTTT
NA	NA	TRBJ2-3	12	TRBV7-2	CASSPRSDTQYF	TGTGCCAGCAGCCCCCGATCAGATACGCAGTATTTT
many	NA	TRBJ2-5	13	TRBV5-1	CASTGDGQETQYF	TGCGCCAGCACCGGGGACGGTCAAGAGACCCAGTACTTC
many	NA	TRBJ1-1	14	TRBV29-1	CSVGGGRVSTEAFF	TGCAGCGTTGGGGGGGGAAGGGTCAGCACTGAAGCTTTCTTT
NA	TRBD2	TRBJ2-3	14	TRBV5-1	CVSARGESTDTQYF	TGCGTCAGCGCGCGGGGGGAGAGCACAGATACGCAGTATTTT
few	TRBD2	TRBJ2-2	17	TRBV14	CASSQDRAATSKGELFF	TGTGCCAGCAGCCAAGATAGGGCTGCGACTAGCAAGGGGGAGCTGTTTTTT
NA	NA	TRBJ2-2	16	TRBV11-3	CASSPSRIGGSGELFF	TGTGCCAGCAGCCCCTCCAGAATTGGGGGATCCGGGGAGCTGTTTTTT
many	NA	TRBJ1-3	16	TRBV1	CTSSPETDSSGNTIYF	TGCACCAGCAGCCCGGAAACAGACAGCTCTGGAAACACCATATATTTT
many	NA	TRBJ2-5	13	TRBV20-1	CSASQRGRETQYF	TGCAGTGCTAGTCAAAGGGGCCGAGAGACCCAGTACTTC
many	NA	TRBJ2-3	15	TRBV12-3/TRBV12-4	CASSSRGRYTDTQYF	TGTGCCAGCAGTTCCCGGGGTCGCTACACAGATACGCAGTATTTT
few	NA	TRBJ1-3	14	TRBV2	CASAAGGLSYTIYF	TGTGCCAGCGCGGCGGGGGGTCTGTCATACACCATATATTTT
many	NA	TRBJ2-3	16	TRBV12-5	CASGFPDRGHTDTQYF	TGTGCTAGTGGTTTCCCCGACCGGGGACACACAGATACGCAGTATTTT
NA	TRBD1	TRBJ1-3	20	TRBV4-3	CASSLTKGAGGASSGNTIYF	TGCGCCAGCAGCCTCACAAAGGGGGCAGGGGGAGCCAGCTCTGGAAACACCATATATTTT
NA	NA	TRBJ2-3	15	TRBV18	CASSPGGASTDTQYF	TGTGCCAGCTCACCTGGCGGGGCTAGCACAGATACGCAGTATTTT
many	NA	TRBJ2-2	10	TRBV12-3/TRBV12-4	CASSSGELFF	TGTGCCAGCAGTTCCGGGGAGCTGTTTTTT
once	NA	TRBJ2-3	14	TRBV15	CATSRARGEDTQYF	TGTGCCACCAGCCGCGCAAGGGGCGAGGATACGCAGTATTTT
NA	NA	TRBJ1-6	15	TRBV3-1	CASSQQDLLNSPLHF	TGTGCCAGCAGCCAGCAGGACCTTTTGAATTCACCCCTCCACTTT
many	NA	TRBJ2-5	12	TRBV30	CAWSAKQETQYF	TGTGCCTGGAGTGCCAAACAAGAGACCCAGTACTTC
few	TRBD2	TRBJ2-3	16	TRBV10-1	CASSGGLAGLTDTQYF	TGCGCCAGCAGTGGGGGACTAGCGGGACTCACAGATACGCAGTATTTT
many	NA	TRBJ1-1	16	TRBV15	CATSRDGTYKNTEAFF	TGTGCCACCAGCAGAGATGGAACCTACAAGAACACTGAAGCTTTCTTT
NA	NA	TRBJ2-1	10	TRBV29-1	CSVISPRQFF	TGCAGCGTTATTTCCCCCCGGCAGTTCTTC
NA	NA	TRBJ2-7	13	TRBV15	CATSRAVTDEQYF	TGTGCCACCAGCAGGGCGGTTACGGATGAGCAGTACTTC
many	TRBD1	TRBJ2-1	13	TRBV10-2	CASKQGNEDEQFF	TGCGCCAGCAAACAGGGGAACGAGGATGAGCAGTTCTTC
many	NA	TRBJ1-2	12	TRBV3-1	CASSLAYGGYTF	TGTGCCAGCAGCCTCGCTTACGGTGGCTACACCTTC
many	NA	TRBJ1-5	13	TRBV12-3/TRBV12-4	CASSLKAGQPQHF	TGTGCCAGCAGTTTAAAGGCCGGTCAGCCCCAGCATTTT
NA	NA	TRBJ2-7	13	TRBV29-1	CSVFIGGSYEQYF	TGCAGCGTTTTTATAGGCGGCTCCTACGAGCAGTACTTC
many	NA	TRBJ1-5	14	TRBV19	CASTRGGGNQPQHF	TGTGCCAGTACCCGAGGGGGAGGCAATCAGCCCCAGCATTTT
many	NA	TRBJ1-1	15	TRBV29-1	CSAVPLQGGATEAFF	TGCAGCGCCGTTCCGCTACAGGGCGGTGCCACTGAAGCTTTCTTT
few	NA	TRBJ2-3	13	TRBV20-1	CSSRDRRTDTQYF	TGCAGTTCTAGAGACAGGAGGACAGATACGCAGTATTTT
few	TRBD2	TRBJ2-3	19	TRBV18	CASSPPKSGGLRRTDTQYF	TGTGCCAGCTCACCACCGAAAAGCGGGGGGTTGAGACGCACAGATACGCAGTATTTT
few	TRBD1	TRBJ2-6	16	TRBV30	CAWSVPGGSGANVLTF	TGTGCCTGGAGTGTTCCAGGGGGCTCTGGGGCCAACGTCCTGACTTTC
NA	TRBD1	TRBJ2-3	16	TRBV25-1	CASSFLQGARGDTQYF	TGTGCCAGCAGTTTCCTTCAGGGGGCGCGGGGAGATACGCAGTATTTT
many	NA	TRBJ2-1	17	TRBV20-1	CSARDRGGSSSYNEQFF	TGCAGTGCTAGAGATCGAGGGGGGTCTAGCTCCTACAATGAGCAGTTCTTC
many	NA	TRBJ1-3	16	TRBV6-5	CASSYGEGAWGNTIYF	TGTGCCAGCAGTTATGGGGAGGGAGCTTGGGGAAACACCATATATTTT
NA	TRBD2	TRBJ2-2	11	TRBV29-1	CSGAGDGELFF	TGCAGCGGAGCGGGGGACGGGGAGCTGTTTTTT
many	TRBD1	TRBJ1-4	15	TRBV20-1	CSVTRRTGRNEKLFF	TGCAGTGTTACCCGCCGGACAGGGCGAAATGAAAAACTGTTTTTT
many	NA	TRBJ1-1	12	TRBV2	CASLGLGTEAFF	TGTGCCAGCCTGGGGCTGGGGACTGAAGCTTTCTTT
many	TRBD1	TRBJ2-1	14	TRBV25-1	CARPRTGVCNEQFF	TGTGCCAGGCCGAGGACAGGGGTATGCAATGAGCAGTTCTTC
few	TRBD1	TRBJ1-5	13	TRBV30	CAWSGTGPQPQHF	TGTGCCTGGAGCGGGACAGGGCCTCAGCCCCAGCATTTT
many	TRBD1	TRBJ1-2	15	TRBV6-2/TRBV6-3	CASSYRGLSNYGYTF	TGTGCCAGCAGTTACAGGGGGCTGAGTAACTATGGCTACACCTTC
NA	NA	TRBJ2-1	14	TRBV7-2	CASSPGLDVDEQFF	TGTGCCAGCAGCCCCGGACTTGACGTAGATGAGCAGTTCTTC
many	NA	TRBJ2-7	15	TRBV7-2	CASSVTILPSYEQYF	TGTGCCAGCAGCGTCACCATTCTACCCTCCTACGAGCAGTACTTC
many	NA	TRBJ2-1	14	TRBV29-1	CSVEEAQRRPLQFF	TGCAGCGTTGAAGAGGCGCAGAGGAGACCCTTGCAGTTCTTC